The 19 T cell receptor beta chains reported below all come from one sample, sequenced in a study of T cell responses to AZD1222 COVID-19 vaccine. TCRdb keeps only in-frame clones here, not all; method: immunoSEQ multiplex PCR. The sample has more than 100,000 clones, approximately 87% seen once. The starting material was peripheral blood, obtained on day 0 of AZD1222 vaccination. Receptors were obtained from an adult in good health.

The CDR3 region is CASSRTGERDEQYF. DNA for the CDR3: TGTGCCAGCAGCCGTACAGGGGAGCGCGACGAGCAGTACTTC. The genes are TRBV3-1 (or the pseudogene TRBV3-2) and TRBJ2-7; 7 nucleotides line up with TRBD1. The trim removed 4 bases at V and 5 bases at J, leaving 8 bases unmatched. The CDR3 is 14 amino acids. Germline CDR1 LGHDT, CDR2 YNNKEL (reference sequence).

The chain employs TRBV5-4 and TRBJ1-2; the D gene is possibly TRBD1 (5 bases). Trimming shortened V by 2 bases and J by 8 bases, and 22 bases separated the two germline ends. Germline CDR1 is SGHNT and CDR2 is YYREEE (reference sequence). The CDR3 contains 16 residues. The CDR3 sequence is CASSLNRGARQGGYTF. The CDR3 DNA follows: TGTGCCAGCAGCTTAAACCGTGGGGCGCGGCAGGGAGGCTACACCTTC.

This chain connects TRBV4-1 to TRBJ2-7; D may correspond to TRBD1 or TRBD2 (5 bases each). CDR3 length: 13 amino acids. Germline V lookup: CDR1 MGHRA, CDR2 YSYEKL. Deletions cut 2 bases from V and 9 bases from J, with 14 bases between. The CDR3 reads CASSQLGWGRQYF. Written as DNA, the CDR3 is TGCGCCAGCAGCCAATTGGGTTGGGGACGGCAGTACTTC.

The chain couples TRBV6-5 to TRBJ1-1; TRBD1 agrees at 7 bases. CDR3 size: 14 residues. The V gene end was trimmed by 7 bases and the J gene end by 4 bases; junction bases not matched to a gene: 9. Germline lookup yields CDR1 MNHEY and CDR2 SVGAGI. For the CDR3, the DNA is TGTGCCAGCATGTCTCGACAGGGAGCCACTGAAGCTTTCTTT. Translated: CASMSRQGATEAFF.

The chain couples TRBV10-3 to TRBJ1-2; 9 bases are shared with TRBD1. V shed 11 bases, J shed 4 bases, and the junction held 5 bases outside the gene matches. CDR1 and CDR2 from the germline V gene are ENHRY and SYGVKD. The CDR3 contains 12 residues. The CDR3 nucleotides read TGTGCCGCCGGGACAGGGAGCTATGGCTACACCTTC. Its protein is CAAGTGSYGYTF.

The chain recombines TRBV15 with TRBJ1-2; 8 nucleotides match TRBD1. This CDR3 has 13 residues. Germline V gives CDR1 LNHNV, CDR2 YYDKDF (reference sequence). J gave up 4 bases and V 3 bases, and 1 base lay outside the gene matches. CDR3 in amino acids: CATSSTGGYGYTF. Here the CDR3 DNA reads TGTGCCACCAGCAGTACAGGGGGCTATGGCTACACCTTC. Together with reference TRBV15 and TRBJ1-2, the CDR3 gives the full variable domain: DAMVIQNPRYQVTQFGKPVTLSCSQTLNHNVMYWYQQKSSQAPKLLFHYYDKDFNNEADTPDNFQSRRPNTSFCFLDIRSPGLGDTAMYLCATSSTGGYGYTFGSGTRLTVV.

The rearrangement uses TRBV9 and TRBJ1-6, with TRBD1 as a possible D gene (6 bases). The germline CDR1 and CDR2 sequences are SGDLS and YYNGEE. Trimming pared 4 bases from V and 9 bases from J, leaving 17 bases between. The CDR3 totals 15 residues. CDR3 protein: CASSSGQGLGSPLHF. CDR3 coding DNA: TGTGCCAGCAGCTCCGGGCAGGGGTTGGGTTCACCCCTCCACTTT.

J is TRBJ2-5 and V is TRBV6-1; TRBD2 might be the D (7 bases). Germline V gene sequence: CDR1 MNHNS, CDR2 SASEGT. V lost 2 bases to trimming and J lost 2 bases, with 15 bases between them. The CDR3 runs to 16 residues. In nucleotides, the CDR3 is TGTGCCAGCAGTGAAATTATAGGGGGAGGGCAAGAGACCCAGTACTTC. Its protein is CASSEIIGGGQETQYF.

The rearrangement uses TRBV21-1 and TRBJ2-7; TRBD2 was called by the table and not checked on the DNA. TRBV21-1 is a documented pseudogene. This CDR3 is 15 amino acids long. CDR3 amino acids: CASSNPGGPLYEQYF. CDR3 nucleotide sequence: TGTGCCAGCAGCAACCCGGGGGGGCCTCTCTACGAGCAGTACTTC.

The rearrangement links TRBV9 to TRBJ1-2, with a possible D match to TRBD1 (6 bases). The germline V gene encodes CDR1 SGDLS and CDR2 YYNGEE. The germline V and J ends were trimmed by 5 bases and 1 base, with 15 bases remaining between them. The length of the CDR3 is 15 residues. The CDR3: CASRDSIYGNYGYTF. In nucleotides, the CDR3 is TGTGCCAGCAGGGACAGTATATACGGTAACTATGGCTACACCTTC.

In DNA form, the CDR3 reads TGTGCCAGCAGCTTGGGGCTGGTAGGGCGCACTGAAGCTTTCTTT. Its translation is CASSLGLVGRTEAFF. This rearrangement joins TRBV5-4 to TRBJ1-1; no definite D call. The germline V and J ends were trimmed by 0 bases and 4 bases, with 13 bases remaining between them. CDR1 is SGHNT and CDR2 is YYREEE in the germline V gene (reference sequence). CDR3 length equals 15 residues.

V usage is TRBV4-3 and J usage is TRBJ2-1, with 11 bases fitting TRBD2. Germline V gene data show CDR1 as LGHNA and CDR2 as YSLEER. V shed 3 bases and J 6 bases; nucleotides not matched to a gene: 13. The CDR3 contains 18 residues. The CDR3 loop is CASSHAPIAGGLLNEQFF. The CDR3 DNA follows: TGCGCCAGCAGCCACGCCCCCATAGCGGGGGGGCTTCTCAATGAGCAGTTCTTC.

The V gene is TRBV14, the J gene TRBJ2-7; D perhaps matches TRBD1 (6 bases). V lost 5 bases, J lost 3 bases, and 14 bases lay in between. The CDR3 has 14 amino acids. Germline CDR1 is SGHDN and CDR2 is FVKESK. For the CDR3, the DNA is TGTGCCAGCAGCTTACAGGGCTTACTCTACGAGCAGTACTTC. Translated: CASSLQGLLYEQYF. The whole variable domain, remainder taken from reference TRBV14 and TRBJ2-7, is EAGVTQFPSHSVIEKGQTVTLRCDPISGHDNLYWYRRVMGKEIKFLLHFVKESKQDESGMPNNRFLAERTGGTYSTLKVQPAELEDSGVYFCASSLQGLLYEQYFGPGTRLTVT.

The J gene is TRBJ2-3, the V gene TRBV12-3 or TRBV12-4; D unresolved. Between the trimmed V and J ends, which lost 6 bases and 2 bases, there was a span of 9 bases. This CDR3 has 13 residues. The CDR3 loop is CASSQRHTDTQYF. The CDR3 coding sequence is TGTGCCAGCAGCCAAAGGCACACAGATACGCAGTATTTT.

This rearrangement joins TRBV12-3 or TRBV12-4 to TRBJ1-6, with D hard to call. Trimming shortened V by 2 bases and J by 6 bases, and 2 bases separated the two germline ends. The CDR3 spans 12 residues. Here the CDR3 reads CASSLFNSPLHF. For the CDR3, the DNA is TGTGCCAGCAGTTTATTTAATTCACCCCTCCACTTT.

The chain combines TRBV3-1 (or the pseudogene TRBV3-2) with TRBJ1-5; a weak D match, TRBD1 (5 bases). Germline V gives CDR1 LGHDT, CDR2 YNNKEL (reference sequence). The CDR3 loop spans 15 amino acids. Trimming left V 3 bases short and J 1 base short, with 10 bases between. The CDR3 nucleotides are TGTGCCAGCAGCCATGGACACATGAGCAATCAGCCCCAGCATTTT. This sequence encodes CASSHGHMSNQPQHF.

V gene TRBV2 combines with J gene TRBJ1-5; 7 nucleotides agree with TRBD1. V lost 8 bases and J lost 15; bases outside the gene matches: 16. This CDR3 region has 13 residues. Looked up from germline, CDR1 is SNHLY and CDR2 is FYNNEI. CDR3 residues: CASLLDRASPMHF. DNA of the CDR3: TGTGCCAGCCTACTTGACAGGGCCTCCCCCATGCATTTT.

This rearrangement joins TRBV5-5 to TRBJ2-1, with no clear D. This CDR3 region has 13 residues. The V end lost 0 bases, the J end lost 8 bases, and 9 bases lay between the germline ends. Germline CDR1 and CDR2: SGHKS and YYEKEE (reference sequence). The CDR3: CASSLELLDEQFF. The DNA of the CDR3 is TGTGCCAGCAGCTTGGAACTACTCGATGAGCAGTTCTTC.

This clone has a handful of counts. Other nucleotide sequences from this sample produce the same CDR3. The rearrangement joins TRBV18 to TRBJ1-1; D remains ambiguous. The CDR3 is 13 amino acids. CDR1 and CDR2 (germline): KGHSH, LQKENI. V dropped 3 bases and J dropped 1 base, with 6 bases sitting between them. The CDR3 DNA is TGTGCCAGCTCACCTGACCAGAACACTGAAGCTTTCTTT. Its translation: CASSPDQNTEAFF.